The 25 T cell receptor beta chains in this list originate from one sample, sequenced in a study of identical twins. TCRdb redid the calling of the 5' RACE reads with MiXCR, one entry per CDR3 protein. Among more than 200,000 distinct CDR3 sequences, over 11% were seen once, and the ten largest hold 8.8%. Sequenced input: memory (CD45RO+) T cells sorted from blood. All receptors come from a woman under 30 in good health.

The chain joins TRBV14 to TRBJ2-7; D perhaps matches TRBD2 (5 bases). The germline V gene encodes CDR1 SGHDN and CDR2 FVKESK. The V end lost 0 bases, the J end lost 3 bases, and 15 bases lay between the germline ends. The CDR3 is 16 residues long. Here the CDR3 DNA reads TGTGCCAGCAGCCAAGATATCGGGGTCCCTTACTACGAGCAGTACTTC. It codes for CASSQDIGVPYYEQYF. Using reference TRBV14 and TRBJ2-7 for the parts outside the CDR3, the full variable domain is EAGVTQFPSHSVIEKGQTVTLRCDPISGHDNLYWYRRVMGKEIKFLLHFVKESKQDESGMPNNRFLAERTGGTYSTLKVQPAELEDSGVYFCASSQDIGVPYYEQYFGPGTRLTVT.

Many counts were recorded for this clonotype. The chain is built from TRBV7-9 and TRBJ2-2; 10 bases match TRBD2. J gave up 5 bases and V 2 bases, and 8 bases lay outside the gene matches. The CDR3 spans 17 residues. Per germline, CDR1 SEHNR and CDR2 FQNEAQ (reference sequence). CDR3 DNA sequence: TGTGCCAGCAGCTTATCGGCTAGCGGGAGTGGGACCGGGGAGCTGTTTTTT. Translated, it gives CASSLSASGSGTGELFF.

The chain links TRBV20-1 to TRBJ2-7; no definite D call. CDR1 is DFQATT, CDR2 SNEGSKA, per germline (reference sequence). The CDR3 is made up of 16 amino acids. Trimming pared 3 bases from V and 1 base from J, leaving 19 bases between. This CDR3 reads CSASLFEAGRSYEQYF. The CDR3, as DNA: TGCAGTGCTAGTTTGTTCGAGGCAGGACGATCCTACGAGCAGTACTTC.

In regard to this clonotype: A read error may explain this, as a much larger clone is one base away. The chain is built from TRBV12-3 or TRBV12-4 and TRBJ1-4; no clear D gene. This CDR3 contains 12 residues. CDR3 bases: TGTGACAGCAGTTTCAAGGAGGAAAAACTGTTTTTT. It encodes CDSSFKEEKLFF.

This chain links TRBV6-6 with TRBJ2-7; D remains unclear. The ends were cut back, 2 bases at V and 7 bases at J, with 6 bases in the middle. This CDR3 spans 11 amino acids. Germline lookup yields CDR1 MNHNY and CDR2 SVGAGI (reference sequence). CDR3 protein: CASSYNQEQYF. In DNA, the CDR3 is TGTGCCAGCAGTTACAATCAAGAGCAGTACTTC.

The chain couples TRBV20-1 to TRBJ2-3; 10 bases are shared with TRBD2. The CDR3 length is 14 residues. The ends lost 6 bases at V and 6 bases at J; junction bases unmatched: 9. CDR1 is DFQATT, CDR2 SNEGSKA, per germline (reference sequence). The CDR3 region has the DNA TGCAGTGCCACCCCTAGCGGGAGTGTGGATACGCAGTATTTT. It encodes CSATPSGSVDTQYF.

V and J are TRBV10-3 and TRBJ2-1; tentative D call: TRBD2 (6 bases). The V gene lost 1 base and the J gene lost 15 bases, with 13 bases spanning the gap. Per germline, CDR1 ENHRY and CDR2 SYGVKD. The CDR3 contains 12 residues. The CDR3 is CAISEWEDKSFF. The CDR3 nucleotides read TGTGCCATCAGTGAGTGGGAGGATAAGTCGTTCTTC.

This clonotype has a count of ten or more. The chain has TRBV14 and TRBJ1-5; weak D call: TRBD1 (5 bases). The CDR3 is made up of 17 amino acids. Trimming took 3 bases from V and 5 from J, leaving 20 bases between them. Germline CDR1 reads SGHDN; CDR2 reads FVKESK. The CDR3 DNA reads TGTGCCAGCAGCCACATATCCGGGACCCCGGGTGATCAGCCCCAGCATTTT. Translating gives CASSHISGTPGDQPQHF.

The chain uses TRBV20-1 and TRBJ2-5; 11 bases match TRBD2. CDR1 and CDR2 (germline): DFQATT, SNEGSKA (reference sequence). J lost 5 bases, V lost 2 bases, and 25 bases had no gene match. This CDR3 has 21 residues. The CDR3 nucleotides read TGCAGTGCTAGATCCCGGGGAGGTCAAGCTAGCGGGAGGTTAAAGGGGGAGACCCAGTACTTC. Its protein product is CSARSRGGQASGRLKGETQYF.

This clonotype was counted a few times. V usage is TRBV9 and J usage is TRBJ1-2, with D tentatively TRBD1 (6 bases). V was cut by 4 bases and J by 0 bases, with 10 bases left in between. The germline V gene encodes CDR1 SGDLS and CDR2 YYNGEE. This CDR3 has 14 amino acids. The CDR3 DNA reads as TGTGCCAGCAGCAACAGGGAATCTAACTATGGCTACACCTTC. Translated, it gives CASSNRESNYGYTF.

This clonotype came up a few times. This chain connects TRBV10-3 to TRBJ1-2; TRBD1 aligns across 12 bases. Trimming removed 5 bases from V and 8 bases from J; junction bases left unmatched: 6. Looked up from germline, CDR1 is ENHRY and CDR2 is SYGVKD. CDR3 size: 14 residues. This CDR3 is CAISRDRGLEGYTF. CDR3 nucleotide sequence: TGTGCCATCAGTCGGGACAGGGGGCTGGAAGGCTACACCTTC.

The CDR3 sequence is CASSPGGAWSPLHF. CDR3 sequence (DNA): TGTGCCAGCAGCCCAGGGGGCGCCTGGTCACCCCTCCACTTT. The chain uses TRBV7-2 and TRBJ1-6, with 8 bases identical to TRBD1. There are 14 residues in the CDR3. The V and J ends lost 5 bases and 10 bases, in that order; junction bases with no gene match: 7. The V gene's germline CDR1 is SGHTA and CDR2 FQGNSA.

This clonotype was seen a handful of times. The V and J genes are TRBV20-1 and TRBJ2-7; 11 nucleotides align to TRBD2. This CDR3 has 15 residues. With 1 base clipped from V and 7 bases from J, the junction kept 9 bases outside the gene matches. CDR1 and CDR2 (germline): DFQATT, SNEGSKA (reference sequence). CDR3 sequence (DNA): TGCAGTGCTAGAGGGGGTAGCGGGAGGGGAGTAGAGCAGTACTTC. It is translated as CSARGGSGRGVEQYF.

This chain links TRBV19 with TRBJ2-3; TRBD2 is a possible D gene (5 bases). The CDR3 is 13 amino acids. Trimming cost V 5 bases and J 6 bases, with 12 bases left between them. Germline CDR1 LNHDA, CDR2 SQIVND (reference sequence). As DNA, the CDR3 is TGTGCCAGTAGTGCCAGGACTCGCGATACGCAGTATTTT. It is translated as CASSARTRDTQYF.

This chain links TRBV15 with TRBJ1-6; D unclear. V lost 8 bases, J lost 6 bases, and 11 bases lay in between. CDR3 length: 13 amino acids. CDR1 and CDR2 from the germline V gene are LNHNV and YYDKDF (reference sequence). The DNA for the CDR3 is TGTGCCACCCAGAGCAGTTTTAATTCACCCCTCCACTTT. It encodes CATQSSFNSPLHF.

This clonotype has ten or more counts. The rearrangement links TRBV7-3 to TRBJ2-3; D gene ambiguous. The CDR3 runs 19 residues. The V gene's germline CDR1 is SGHTA and CDR2 FQGTGA. The germline V and J ends were trimmed by 2 bases and 2 bases, with 23 bases remaining between them. The CDR3 nucleotides are TGTGCCAGCAGCTTAGGGCCGCCCCCACCCCGTTATTTCACAGATACGCAGTATTTT. Translated: CASSLGPPPPRYFTDTQYF.

This clonotype was seen repeatedly, ten times or more. The chain carries TRBV9 and TRBJ2-7; no firm D call. Germline CDR1 and CDR2: SGDLS and YYNGEE. CDR3 length: 13 amino acids. Trimming pared 6 bases from V and 6 bases from J, leaving 16 bases between. The CDR3: CASTPGLGTEQYF. The CDR3 DNA sequence: TGTGCCAGCACCCCAGGTCTTGGCACCGAGCAGTACTTC.

This clonotype was detected a few times. The chain links TRBV12-5 to TRBJ2-7; D ambiguous. The CDR3 contains 13 residues. V was shortened by 2 bases and J by 5 bases, with 10 bases between the two germline ends. Germline CDR1 is LGHNT and CDR2 is FRNRAP. CDR3 amino acids: CASGLSGSNEQYF. The DNA of the CDR3 is TGTGCTAGTGGTTTGTCCGGGTCTAACGAGCAGTACTTC.

This clonotype turned up a few times. This chain connects TRBV20-1 to TRBJ2-5; the D gene could be TRBD1 or TRBD2 (5 bases each). Germline CDR1 is DFQATT and CDR2 is SNEGSKA (reference sequence). Trimming took off 5 bases at V and 1 base at J, with 20 bases between the two ends. This CDR3 spans 16 amino acids. The CDR3 loop reads CSAGDLWTGIQETQYF. The CDR3 DNA follows: TGCAGTGCTGGGGACCTCTGGACTGGAATCCAAGAGACCCAGTACTTC.

This clonotype was counted between two and nine times. This chain connects TRBV29-1 to TRBJ1-2; D is unclear. The CDR3 contains 12 residues. CDR1 and CDR2 from the germline V gene are SQVTM and ANQGSEA. Trimming removed 3 bases from V and 2 bases from J, with 7 bases in between. The CDR3 protein is CSVDSGNYGYTF. The CDR3 bases are TGCAGCGTTGACTCCGGAAACTATGGCTACACCTTC.

V gene TRBV5-1 combines with J gene TRBJ1-2, with D possibly being TRBD1 (5 bases). Germline values: CDR1 SGHRS, CDR2 YFSETQ. Deletions cut 2 bases from V and 4 bases from J, with 15 bases between. The CDR3 has 15 residues. CDR3 in DNA: TGCGCCAGCAGCTTTGGGGGACTTTTCCCCTATGGCTACACCTTC. Translated: CASSFGGLFPYGYTF. Looking up the rest from reference TRBV5-1 and TRBJ1-2 gives the full variable domain: KAGVTQTPRYLIKTRGQQVTLSCSPISGHRSVSWYQQTPGQGLQFLFEYFSETQRNKGNFPGRFSGRQFSNSRSEMNVSTLELGDSALYLCASSFGGLFPYGYTFGSGTRLTVV.

Many counts were recorded for this clonotype. V and J are TRBV2 and TRBJ1-2; D gene uncertain. In germline, CDR1 is SNHLY, CDR2 FYNNEI. The CDR3 consists of 12 residues. With 4 bases removed from V and 0 bases from J, the gap between germline ends came to 3 bases. CDR3 sequence reads: CASSVSNYGYTF. DNA for the CDR3: TGTGCCAGCAGTGTTTCTAACTATGGCTACACCTTC.

The chain links TRBV11-3 to TRBJ2-5, with D possibly being TRBD1 (6 bases). The CDR3 consists of 14 residues. Germline V lookup: CDR1 SGHNT, CDR2 YENEEA. The germline V and J ends were trimmed by 5 bases and 5 bases, with 15 bases remaining between them. The CDR3 coding sequence is TGTGCCAGCAGCCCAAGTAGGGGGTGGGAGACCCAGTACTTC. It encodes CASSPSRGWETQYF.

This clonotype was detected only a few times. The chain employs TRBV9 and TRBJ2-3; 9 bases are a match to TRBD1. CDR1 and CDR2 (germline): SGDLS, YYNGEE. After removal of 0 bases from V and 6 bases from J, the junction contained 5 bases not matched to a gene. This CDR3 comprises 15 residues. The CDR3: CASSVGGQGGDTQYF. The CDR3 bases are TGTGCCAGCAGCGTAGGGGGACAGGGAGGCGATACGCAGTATTTT.

At least ten counts were recorded for this clonotype. This chain connects TRBV20-1 to TRBJ2-2; 10 bases are a match to TRBD2. Trimming took 0 bases from V and 7 from J; bases not matched to a gene: 5. The CDR3 extends over 15 amino acids. CDR1 is DFQATT and CDR2 is SNEGSKA in the germline V gene (reference sequence). The CDR3, as DNA: TGCAGTGCTAGAGACCTAGCGGGAGATAACGGGGAGCTGTTTTTT. Translating gives CSARDLAGDNGELFF.